One and the same sample provided the 10 T cell receptor beta chains below, sequenced in a study of T cell repertoires in ileal Crohn's disease. This table comes from immunoSEQ multiplex PCR, and its TCRdb copy is limited to in-frame clones, with some not included. The sample records approximately 27,000 clones, roughly 81% being singletons. Sample: ileal tissue. The receptor source for this set is an adult with Crohn's disease.

This chain connects TRBV11-1 to TRBJ2-3, with a possible D match to TRBD1 (5 bases). The CDR3 spans 15 residues. Deletions cut 8 bases from V and 2 bases from J, with 17 bases between. The germline V gene encodes CDR1 SGHAT and CDR2 FQDESV (reference sequence). The CDR3 reads CASAPGGAYTDTQYF. The DNA of the CDR3 is TGTGCCAGCGCCCCAGGTGGGGCCTACACAGATACGCAGTATTTT.

The gene calls are TRBV6-5 and TRBJ1-2; TRBD1 matches at 8 bases. CDR3 length: 12 residues. The J segment lost 6 bases and the V segment lost 5 bases, leaving 2 bases of the junction unmatched. Germline lookup yields CDR1 MNHEY and CDR2 SVGAGI. In DNA form, the CDR3 reads TGTGCCAGCAGTGGCAGGGGGCATGGCTACACCTTC. Encoded protein: CASSGRGHGYTF.

This rearrangement joins TRBV20-1 to TRBJ2-5; the match to TRBD2 covers 7 bases. The V gene's germline CDR1 is DFQATT and CDR2 SNEGSKA (reference sequence). The ends lost 0 bases at V and 13 bases at J; junction bases unmatched: 5. CDR3 length: 11 amino acids. CDR3 sequence: CSARDRGGLYF. CDR3 in DNA: TGCAGTGCTAGAGATCGCGGGGGTCTGTACTTC.

The chain has TRBV7-2 and TRBJ2-5, with 8 bases that match TRBD1. V was clipped by 5 bases and J by 11 bases; unmatched bases: 13. Germline V CDR1 and CDR2: SGHTA, FQGNSA. This CDR3 has 14 amino acids. CDR3 region: CASSTWDRKYRQYF. CDR3 sequence (DNA): TGTGCCAGCAGCACCTGGGACAGGAAATATCGGCAGTACTTC. The variable domain in full, completed from reference TRBV7-2 and TRBJ2-5, reads GAGVSQSPSNKVTEKGKDVELRCDPISGHTALYWYRQSLGQGLEFLIYFQGNSAPDKSGLPSDRFSAERTGGSVSTLTIQRTQQEDSAVYLCASSTWDRKYRQYFGPGTRLLVL.

The chain employs TRBV7-6 and TRBJ2-7; tentative D call: TRBD2 (5 bases). This CDR3 region has 15 residues. With 1 base removed from V and 1 base from J, the gap between germline ends came to 11 bases. The V gene's germline CDR1 is SGHVS and CDR2 FNYEAQ. CDR3 amino acids: CASSLGRTRSYEQYF. DNA for the CDR3: TGTGCCAGCAGCTTAGGGCGAACTAGATCCTACGAGCAGTACTTC.

This chain joins TRBV6-5 and TRBJ1-1; D remains ambiguous. The CDR3 consists of 14 residues. Trimming shortened V by 5 bases and J by 11 bases, and 21 bases separated the two germline ends. CDR1 and CDR2 (germline): MNHEY, SVGAGI. CDR3 residues: CASSERSTAPGAFF. For the CDR3, the DNA is TGTGCCAGCAGTGAAAGGTCGACCGCTCCGGGGGCTTTCTTT.

V usage is TRBV11-3 and J usage is TRBJ2-2; weak D call: TRBD2 (6 bases). CDR1 and CDR2 (germline): SGHNT, YENEEA. The CDR3 has 15 residues. V was shortened by 2 bases and J by 10 bases, with 17 bases between the two germline ends. CDR3 amino acids: CASSLMGGGVPELFF. In DNA form, the CDR3 reads TGTGCCAGCAGCTTAATGGGGGGAGGAGTGCCGGAGCTGTTTTTT.

This chain connects TRBV28 to TRBJ1-5, with D maybe TRBD1 (5 bases). Trimming pared 6 bases from V and 1 base from J, leaving 13 bases between. Germline V CDR1 and CDR2: MDHEN, SYDVKM. This CDR3 comprises 15 residues. This chain's CDR3 is CASSPGGSSNQPQHF. CDR3 nucleotide sequence: TGTGCCAGCAGCCCCGGGGGGAGCAGCAATCAGCCCCAGCATTTT.

The chain couples TRBV4-3 to TRBJ1-4; D gene uncertain. This CDR3 spans 13 amino acids. From germline, CDR1 is LGHNA and CDR2 YSLEER. Trimming pared 1 base from V and 7 bases from J, leaving 7 bases between. The CDR3 DNA is TGCGCCAGCAGCCAAGTTGCAGGTGAAAAACTGTTTTTT. It codes for CASSQVAGEKLFF.

The chain employs TRBV7-9 and TRBJ2-3; 7 bases line up with TRBD2. Germline values: CDR1 SEHNR, CDR2 FQNEAQ (reference sequence). This CDR3 has 15 amino acids. J was trimmed by 6 bases and V by 2 bases; bases with no gene match: 8. The CDR3 loop reads CASSLMGGVTDTQYF. The CDR3 DNA sequence: TGTGCCAGCAGCTTAATGGGGGGGGTGACGGATACGCAGTATTTT.